One and the same sample provided the 5 T cell receptor beta chains below, sequenced in a study of response to subunit inactivated influenza vaccine. Via MiXCR, TCRdb re-called the RT-PCR reads, giving one row per CDR3 protein. The repertoire includes 600,000 to 700,000 distinct CDR3 sequences, 12% to 15% of them detected once, and less than 9% sits in the top ten. The sequences come from PBMCs from blood, collected roughly 15 days before vaccination. These receptor sequences come from a man between 45 and 60 years old who received an inactivated influenza vaccine.

This chain joins TRBV2 and TRBJ2-5; no definite D call. Germline CDR1 reads SNHLY; CDR2 reads FYNNEI. The CDR3 is 13 amino acids. V was trimmed by 2 bases and J by 3 bases, leaving 7 bases between them. The chain's CDR3 is CASSELSEETQYF. In DNA form, the CDR3 reads TGTGCCAGCAGTGAACTATCCGAAGAGACCCAGTACTTC.

This clonotype was seen many times. The gene calls are TRBV7-3 and TRBJ2-2; D is possibly TRBD1 (5 bases). Germline CDR1 and CDR2: SGHTA and FQGTGA. This CDR3 has 14 residues. V was trimmed by 5 bases and J by 6 bases, leaving 13 bases between them. In DNA form, the CDR3 reads TGTGCCAGCAGCATCACTCCAGGGTCCGGGGAGCTGTTTTTT. It is translated as CASSITPGSGELFF.

Worth noting for this clonotype: One end of the junction is discordant with germline, which a read error may explain. The CDR3 sequence: CASSASRDLNYGYIF. For the CDR3, the DNA is TGTGCCAGCAGTGCAAGCAGGGACCTTAACTATGGCTACATCTTC. The V call is TRBV12-3 or TRBV12-4, the J call TRBJ1-2, with D possibly being TRBD1 (5 bases). This CDR3 contains 15 residues.

This chain links TRBV15 with TRBJ2-2, with TRBD1 matching over 9 bases. The V gene's germline CDR1 is LNHNV and CDR2 YYDKDF (reference sequence). The CDR3 is made up of 15 amino acids. Trimming removed 3 bases from V and 9 bases from J; junction bases left unmatched: 8. As DNA, the CDR3 is TGTGCCACCAGCAGGGCACAGGGGGCGTACAGGGAGCTGTTTTTT. Translation: CATSRAQGAYRELFF. Looking up the rest from reference TRBV15 and TRBJ2-2 gives the full variable domain: DAMVIQNPRYQVTQFGKPVTLSCSQTLNHNVMYWYQQKSSQAPKLLFHYYDKDFNNEADTPDNFQSRRPNTSFCFLDIRSPGLGDTAMYLCATSRAQGAYRELFFGEGSRLTVL.

The chain carries TRBV6-2 or TRBV6-3 and TRBJ2-4; D is undetermined. The CDR3 spans 14 residues. V lost 5 bases, J lost 7 bases, and 15 bases lay in between. Germline assignment: CDR1 MNHEY and CDR2 SVGEGT. The CDR3 reads CASSVPDPRNIQYF. In DNA, the CDR3 is TGTGCCAGCAGTGTCCCGGATCCCCGGAACATTCAGTACTTC.